A selection of T cell receptor beta chains follows, all from one sample in a study of CD8+CD57+ T cells in acquired aplastic anemia. TCRdb re-called the reads through MiXCR, storing one row per CDR3 protein. The data contain 200,000 to 300,000 distinct CDR3 sequences, around 45% of them singletons. Sequenced: sorted CD4+, CD8+, or CD8+CD57+ T cells (not recorded which) from PBMCs. Source of these receptors: a human donor with aplastic anemia. CDR3s include the opening cysteine and the closing phenylalanine or tryptophan. A D gene is named only where the DNA matches it firmly. Some rows mark clone size as missing; the rest say once, few, many or name a class of expanded clone.

size	J	D	V	DNA	CDR3
NA	TRBJ2-1	NA	TRBV29-1	TGCAGCGCCCCTAGCGCCTATGAGCAGTTCTTC	CSAPSAYEQFF
NA	TRBJ2-7	TRBD2	TRBV20-1	TGCAGTGCTAGGACTAGCGGGAACACCTACGAGCAGTACTTC	CSARTSGNTYEQYF
NA	TRBJ2-5	NA	TRBV10-2	TGCGCCAGCAGTGAGTCCACAGGGCAAGAGACCCAGTACTTC	CASSESTGQETQYF
NA	TRBJ2-2	NA	TRBV6-4	TGTGCCAGCAGTGTGCGAAGCAACACCGGGGAGCTGTTTTTT	CASSVRSNTGELFF
once	TRBJ2-1	TRBD2	TRBV9	TGTGCCAGCAGCGTTGAGGGACTAGTTGCCAATGAGCAGTTCTTC	CASSVEGLVANEQFF
NA	TRBJ1-2	TRBD1	TRBV12-3/TRBV12-4	TGTGCCAGCAGTCATGGACAGGGAGATAACTATGGCTACACCTTC	CASSHGQGDNYGYTF
NA	TRBJ2-3	NA	TRBV2	TGTGCCAGCAGTGACCCGACCCCAGATACGCAGTATTTT	CASSDPTPDTQYF
many	TRBJ2-7	NA	TRBV7-6	TGTGCCAGCAGCTTGGGGAAAGCCTACGAGCAGTACTTC	CASSLGKAYEQYF
NA	TRBJ1-6	NA	TRBV2	TGTGCCAGCAGTCCGGGTTGGGATTCACCCCTCCACTTT	CASSPGWDSPLHF
few	TRBJ1-6	TRBD1	TRBV6-5	TGTGCCAGCAGTTACTCGCGCGACAGGGGGCAGATTGATTCACCCCTCCACTTT	CASSYSRDRGQIDSPLHF
NA	TRBJ2-7	NA	TRBV24-1	TGTGCCACCAGTGATCCGGGACACCCCGAGCAGTACTTC	CATSDPGHPEQYF
NA	TRBJ1-1	NA	TRBV6-1	TGTGCCATTCCGGGACAACTGAACACTGTAGCTTTCTTT	CAIPGQLNTVAFF
NA	TRBJ2-7	TRBD2	TRBV7-9	TGTGCCAGCAGCTCGACCTTCCTAGCGGGGGCGAGTTACGAGCAGTACTTC	CASSSTFLAGASYEQYF
NA	TRBJ2-7	NA	TRBV7-8	TGTGCCAGCGGGACTGAGTACGAGCAGTACTTC	CASGTEYEQYF
NA	TRBJ1-1	NA	TRBV7-2	TGTGCCAGCAGCGTAGGTGGTACGTCGGTTAACACTGAAGCTTTCTTT	CASSVGGTSVNTEAFF
NA	TRBJ1-6	NA	TRBV5-1	TGCGCCAGCAGCTTGTGGTTACAGCGGGAAGCGAATTCACCCCTCCACTTT	CASSLWLQREANSPLHF
NA	TRBJ1-1	NA	TRBV25-1	TGTGCCAGCAGTGAATATACAGGGAAAGCTTTCTTT	CASSEYTGKAFF
few	TRBJ2-5	NA	TRBV6-1	TGTGCCAGCAGTGACAGACGTCTCATAGAGACCCAGTACTTC	CASSDRRLIETQYF
NA	TRBJ2-5	TRBD1	TRBV4-1	TGCGCCAGCAGCCATAGGACAGGGGCGCAAGAGACCCAGTACTTC	CASSHRTGAQETQYF
many	TRBJ2-7	NA	TRBV11-2	TGTGCCAGCAGCCCCCGACAGCTCTACGAGCAGTACTTC	CASSPRQLYEQYF
many	TRBJ2-7	TRBD1	TRBV9	TGTGCCAGCAGCGCTCCCGCGGGACAGGGGGGCGAAGCCGACCTTTACGAGCAGTACTTC	CASSAPAGQGGEADLYEQYF
many	TRBJ2-7	NA	TRBV19	TGTGCCAGTAGTATAGACGACAATGAGCAGTACTTC	CASSIDDNEQYF
many	TRBJ1-1	NA	TRBV7-9	TGTGCCAGCAGCCCTCCAATGAACACTGAAGCTTTCTTT	CASSPPMNTEAFF
many	TRBJ1-2	NA	TRBV11-2	TGTGCCAGCAGCTCAACGGACACGGTCTATGGCTACACCTTC	CASSSTDTVYGYTF
many	TRBJ1-1	TRBD1	TRBV5-5	TGTGCCAGCAGCTTGGACAGGGGAAGGACTGAAGCTTTCTTT	CASSLDRGRTEAFF
NA	TRBJ1-2	NA	TRBV7-9	TGTGCCAGCAGCTTAATGATGCGACGGGGGAATGACTACACCTTC	CASSLMMRRGNDYTF
many	TRBJ1-1	NA	TRBV7-9	TGTGCCAGCAGCTTAGTAATCGCGAACACTGAAGCTTTCTTT	CASSLVIANTEAFF
NA	TRBJ2-1	NA	TRBV29-1	TGCAGCGACCGACAGTACAATGAGCAGTTCTTC	CSDRQYNEQFF
NA	TRBJ2-7	TRBD1	TRBV15	TGTGCCACCAGCTCAATAACGGGACAGGGGGTCGACGAGCAGTACTTC	CATSSITGQGVDEQYF
NA	TRBJ2-1	NA	TRBV11-3	TGTGCCAGCAGCTTAGCCCAAGTTACCCTCCGAGATGAGCAGTTCTTC	CASSLAQVTLRDEQFF
few	TRBJ2-7	NA	TRBV6-5	TGTGCCAGCAGTTACGTTCCATACGAGCAGTACTTC	CASSYVPYEQYF
NA	TRBJ2-3	TRBD1	TRBV11-2	TGTGCCAGCAGCTCGGGACAGGGCCTCGATACGCAGTATTTT	CASSSGQGLDTQYF
NA	TRBJ2-1	TRBD2	TRBV2	TGTGCCAGCAGCTTAGCGGGATACTACAATGAGCAGTTCTTC	CASSLAGYYNEQFF
many	TRBJ1-1	NA	TRBV6-5	TGTGCCAGCAGCGGGAGAGGGAGAAACACTGAAGCTTTCTTT	CASSGRGRNTEAFF
NA	TRBJ1-3	NA	TRBV9	TGTGCCAGCAGCGTACCAGGGGAGGAAAACACCATATATTTT	CASSVPGEENTIYF
NA	TRBJ2-7	TRBD2	TRBV7-9	TGCGCCAGCAGCCAAGGAGGGCGGGAGGGCATCGACGAGCAGTACTTC	CASSQGGREGIDEQYF
many	TRBJ2-7	NA	TRBV4-3	TGCGCCAGCAGCCAAGATATGGGAGGTCTGTCCTACGAGCAGTACTTC	CASSQDMGGLSYEQYF
NA	TRBJ1-1	NA	TRBV15	TGTGCCACCAGCAGAGATTACGGGACTGAAGCTTTCTTT	CATSRDYGTEAFF
NA	TRBJ2-7	NA	TRBV6-5	TGTGCCAGCGGGGGTCGGGTAATAGACGAGCAGTACTTC	CASGGRVIDEQYF
NA	TRBJ1-1	NA	TRBV9	TGTGCCAGCAGCACGCCCACGTCTGAAGCTTTCTTT	CASSTPTSEAFF
many	TRBJ2-6	NA	TRBV11-2	TGTGCCAGCAGTAGCTCGTACGGGAGACCCTCTGGGGCCAACGTCCTGACTTTC	CASSSSYGRPSGANVLTF
once	TRBJ1-1	TRBD1	TRBV7-9	TGTGCCAGCAGCTCCAGACAGGGAGGAGGAAGGGCTTTCTTT	CASSSRQGGGRAFF
many	TRBJ1-1	NA	TRBV2	TGTGCCAGCCCGGGGACCACTGAAGCTTTCTTT	CASPGTTEAFF
NA	TRBJ1-3	TRBD1	TRBV7-6	TGTGCCAGCAGCCCTACCCGGGACAGGGCTGGAAACACCATATATTTT	CASSPTRDRAGNTIYF
once	TRBJ2-5	NA	TRBV20-1	TGCAGTGCTAGAGCCGACGGACATCAAGAGACCCAGTACTTC	CSARADGHQETQYF
few	TRBJ2-1	TRBD2	TRBV11-3	TGTGCCAGCAGCTTAACTACTAGCGGGAGGTTCAACAATGAGCAGTTCTTC	CASSLTTSGRFNNEQFF